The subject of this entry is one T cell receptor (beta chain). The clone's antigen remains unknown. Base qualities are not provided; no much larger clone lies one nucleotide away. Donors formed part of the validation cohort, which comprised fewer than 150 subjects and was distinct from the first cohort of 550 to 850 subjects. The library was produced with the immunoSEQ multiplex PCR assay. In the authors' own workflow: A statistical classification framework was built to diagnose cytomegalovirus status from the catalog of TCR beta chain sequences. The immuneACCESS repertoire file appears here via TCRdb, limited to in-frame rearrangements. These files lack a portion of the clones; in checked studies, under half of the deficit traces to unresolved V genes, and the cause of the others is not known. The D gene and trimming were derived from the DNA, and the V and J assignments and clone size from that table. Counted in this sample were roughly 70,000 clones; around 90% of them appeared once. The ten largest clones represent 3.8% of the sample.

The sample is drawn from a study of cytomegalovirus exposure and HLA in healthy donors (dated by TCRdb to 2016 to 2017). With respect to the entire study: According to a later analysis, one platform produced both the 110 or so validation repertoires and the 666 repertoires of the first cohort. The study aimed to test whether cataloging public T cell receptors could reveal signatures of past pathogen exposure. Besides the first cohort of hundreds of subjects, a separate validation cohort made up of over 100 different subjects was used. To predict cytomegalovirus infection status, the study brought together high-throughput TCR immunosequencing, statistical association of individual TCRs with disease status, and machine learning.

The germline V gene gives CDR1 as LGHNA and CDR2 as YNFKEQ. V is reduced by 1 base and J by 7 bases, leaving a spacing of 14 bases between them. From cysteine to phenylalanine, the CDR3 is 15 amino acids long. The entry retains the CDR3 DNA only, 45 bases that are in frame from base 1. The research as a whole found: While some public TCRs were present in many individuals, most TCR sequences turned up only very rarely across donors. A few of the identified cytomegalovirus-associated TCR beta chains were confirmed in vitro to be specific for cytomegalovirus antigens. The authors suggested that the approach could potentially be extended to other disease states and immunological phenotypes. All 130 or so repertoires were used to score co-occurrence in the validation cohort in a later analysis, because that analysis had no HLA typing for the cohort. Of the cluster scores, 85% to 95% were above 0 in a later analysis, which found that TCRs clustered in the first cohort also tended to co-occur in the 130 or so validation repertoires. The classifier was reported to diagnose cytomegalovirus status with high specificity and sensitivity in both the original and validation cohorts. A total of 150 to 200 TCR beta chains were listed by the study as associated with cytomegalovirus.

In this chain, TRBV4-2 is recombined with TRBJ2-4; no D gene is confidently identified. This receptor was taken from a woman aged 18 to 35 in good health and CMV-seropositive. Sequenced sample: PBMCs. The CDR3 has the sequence CASSQVLGLPNIQYF. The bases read TGTGCCAGCAGCCAAGTTCTTGGCCTTCCCAACATTCAGTACTTC.